Below are 30 T cell receptor beta chains sequenced from a single sample in a study of T cells in tumors after PD-1 blockade. The repertoire was sequenced with immunoSEQ multiplex PCR; TCRdb's copy has only in-frame clones and lacks some. The data contain tens of thousands of clones, about 77% of them singletons. The sample here was PBMCs, taken before anti-PD-1 treatment. These receptors were taken from a human donor with basal cell carcinoma.

This clone was found a few times. The gene calls are TRBV6-1 and TRBJ2-7; D could derive from TRBD1 or TRBD2 (5 bases each). CDR1 MNHNS and CDR2 SASEGT come from the germline V gene. Trimming stripped 3 bases from V and 0 bases from J, with 9 bases between. CDR3 length equals 14 residues. The CDR3 loop is CASSEGTSSYEQYF. The CDR3 bases are TGTGCCAGCAGTGAGGGGACCAGCTCCTACGAGCAGTACTTC.

The rearrangement joins TRBV30 to TRBJ2-2; 10 nucleotides agree with TRBD2. V shed 1 base and J 5 bases; nucleotides not matched to a gene: 16. The CDR3 sequence is 19 residues long. The germline CDR1 and CDR2 sequences are GTSNPN and SVGIG (reference sequence). CDR3 DNA sequence: TGTGCCTGGAGTGCGCGCCGGGGTAGCGGGAGGCGTCGGACCGGGGAGCTGTTTTTT. The encoded protein is CAWSARRGSGRRRTGELFF.

The chain links TRBV9 to TRBJ2-7; either TRBD1 or TRBD2 may supply D (5 bases each). The CDR3 runs 15 residues. From germline, CDR1 is SGDLS and CDR2 YYNGEE. Trimming cost V 3 bases and J 9 bases, with 22 bases left between them. The CDR3, as DNA: TGTGCCAGCAGCGCCACCCTCGCCCCCCGGGACGTGCAGTACTTC. It yields the protein CASSATLAPRDVQYF.

The rearrangement joins TRBV7-2 to TRBJ2-7, with D possibly TRBD1 on 6 matching bases. Germline V gene data show CDR1 as SGHTA and CDR2 as FQGNSA. V shed 5 bases and J shed 3 bases, with 17 bases lying between them. The CDR3 sequence is 15 residues long. CDR3 nucleotides: TGTGCCAGCAGCCCCGGGACACTTAGAGGCTACGAGCAGTACTTC. Residues: CASSPGTLRGYEQYF.

V usage is TRBV2 and J usage is TRBJ1-4; D is undetermined. Per germline, CDR1 SNHLY and CDR2 FYNNEI. V shed 6 bases and J shed 8 bases, with 13 bases lying between them. The CDR3 contains 13 residues. CDR3 coding DNA: TGTGCCAGCAGACCCAGTACTGGGGAAAAACTGTTTTTT. Amino acids: CASRPSTGEKLFF.

The chain links TRBV5-6 to TRBJ2-1, with 10 bases aligning to TRBD2. Germline CDR1 is SGHDT and CDR2 is YYEEEE. The CDR3 has 15 amino acids. Trimming cost V 6 bases and J 10 bases; bases outside gene matches: 13. CDR3 sequence (DNA): TGTGCCAGCACCCGGAGGGTAGCGGGGGGCGGGGAGCAGTTCTTC. Its translation is CASTRRVAGGGEQFF.

CDR3 nucleotide sequence: TGCAGCGTCACAGGGGTATCCTACGAGCAGTACTTC. Residues: CSVTGVSYEQYF. V and J are TRBV29-1 and TRBJ2-7; TRBD1 aligns across 7 bases. The J segment lost 1 base and the V segment lost 6 bases, leaving 3 bases of the junction unmatched. CDR1 is SQVTM, CDR2 ANQGSEA, per germline. The CDR3 has 12 residues.

This rearrangement joins TRBV5-6 to TRBJ1-5, with unresolved D. Germline CDR1 SGHDT, CDR2 YYEEEE. Trimming cost V 0 bases and J 5 bases, with 6 bases left between them. The CDR3 covers 13 residues. CDR3 coding DNA: TGTGCCAGCAGCTTGGCGGGCTATCAGCCCCAGCATTTT. It yields the protein CASSLAGYQPQHF.

Here the CDR3 reads CASSLASAYNEQFF. As DNA, the CDR3 is TGCGCCAGCAGCTTGGCCTCGGCCTACAATGAGCAGTTCTTC. The chain joins TRBV5-1 to TRBJ2-1; D gene unclear. The ends were cut back, 0 bases at V and 2 bases at J, with 6 bases in the middle. The germline CDR1 and CDR2 sequences are SGHRS and YFSETQ. CDR3 length: 14 amino acids.

The J gene is TRBJ1-6, the V gene TRBV5-6; no clear D gene. CDR3 length equals 14 residues. Germline lookup yields CDR1 SGHDT and CDR2 YYEEEE. Trimming stripped 1 base from V and 7 bases from J, with 9 bases between. This chain's CDR3 is CASSLYGGNSPLHF. CDR3 in DNA: TGTGCCAGCAGCTTGTATGGCGGCAATTCACCCCTCCACTTT.

The chain has TRBV18 and TRBJ2-3; 9 positions match TRBD1. CDR1 is KGHSH, CDR2 LQKENI, per germline. The CDR3 consists of 19 residues. The V and J ends lost 3 bases and 4 bases, in that order; junction bases with no gene match: 17. The CDR3 DNA sequence: TGTGCCAGCTCACCGAAAATTTCGAGGGGACAGGGTGATCCAGATACGCAGTATTTT. The encoded protein is CASSPKISRGQGDPDTQYF.

This clone was detected once. The chain has TRBV12-3 or TRBV12-4 and TRBJ2-2; D is unclear. There are 13 residues in the CDR3. Deletions cut 1 base from V and 4 bases from J, with 4 bases between. The CDR3 bases are TGTGCCAGCAGTTTAGACATCACCGGGGAGCTGTTTTTT. Translating gives CASSLDITGELFF.

This clone was seen only a few times. The J gene is TRBJ1-6, the V gene TRBV7-9; unclear D gene. Germline V lookup: CDR1 SEHNR, CDR2 FQNEAQ (reference sequence). The CDR3 is 14 residues long. V lost 5 bases, J lost 7 bases, and 12 bases lay in between. The CDR3 here is CASSPSLGNSPLHF. For the CDR3, the DNA is TGTGCCAGCAGCCCCTCTCTGGGCAATTCACCCCTCCACTTT.

The chain joins TRBV5-1 to TRBJ2-3; 8 positions agree with TRBD2. The length of the CDR3 is 15 residues. CDR1 and CDR2 (germline): SGHRS, YFSETQ. Trimming took 4 bases from V and 4 from J; bases not matched to a gene: 8. The CDR3 loop is CASSPGTRSADTQYF. DNA of the CDR3: TGCGCCAGCAGCCCGGGGACTAGATCGGCAGATACGCAGTATTTT.

The chain carries TRBV6-5 and TRBJ2-5; D is perhaps TRBD2 (5 bases). This CDR3 is built from 13 residues. Germline CDR1 is MNHEY and CDR2 is SVGAGI. Trimming shortened V by 8 bases and J by 2 bases, and 12 bases separated the two germline ends. The CDR3 coding sequence is TGTGCCAGCTCCCAGAGGGAGCAAGAGACCCAGTACTTC. This sequence encodes CASSQREQETQYF.

The chain recombines TRBV6-5 with TRBJ1-1, with D perhaps matching TRBD1 (5 bases). V was clipped by 8 bases and J by 5 bases, with 15 bases between them. Germline V gene sequence: CDR1 MNHEY, CDR2 SVGAGI. This CDR3 is 13 amino acids long. The CDR3 sequence is CASGKGQLTEAFF. In DNA, the CDR3 is TGTGCCAGCGGCAAGGGGCAGCTTACTGAAGCTTTCTTT.

Regarding this clone: A read error may account for a junction end that differs from germline. The identical CDR3 is also encoded by other nucleotide sequences in the sample. This chain uses TRBV2 with TRBJ2-1; maybe TRBD2 (5 bases). This CDR3 is built from 19 residues. The germline gives CDR1 SNHLY, CDR2 FYNNEI. CDR3 loop: CARSYGWARVGSSYNEQFF. For the CDR3, the DNA is TGTGCCCGCAGTTACGGGTGGGCGCGGGTGGGGAGCTCCTACAATGAGCAGTTCTTC. Based on the CDR3 plus reference TRBV2 and TRBJ2-1, the full variable domain is EPEVTQTPSHQVTQMGQEVILRCVPISNHLYFYWYRQILGQKVEFLVSFYNNEISEKSEIFDDQFSVERPDGSNFTLKIRSTKLEDSAMYFCARSYGWARVGSSYNEQFFGPGTRLTVL.

This clone came up a few times. The gene calls are TRBV7-9 and TRBJ2-7, with 10 positions matching TRBD2. From germline, CDR1 is SEHNR and CDR2 FQNEAQ (reference sequence). CDR3 size: 16 residues. Trimming removed 6 bases from V and 0 bases from J; junction bases left unmatched: 8. In nucleotides, the CDR3 is TGTGCCAGCAGTTACGGTAGCGGGAGGAGCTCCTACGAGCAGTACTTC. Translating it yields CASSYGSGRSSYEQYF.

This rearrangement joins TRBV7-2 to TRBJ2-2; D might be TRBD1 (6 bases). Germline CDR1 is SGHTA and CDR2 is FQGNSA. The V end lost 1 base, the J end lost 4 bases, and 13 bases lay between the germline ends. The CDR3 loop spans 16 amino acids. The DNA for the CDR3 is TGTGCCAGCAGCTTAGAGTACAGGGTGGGCACCGGGGAGCTGTTTTTT. It is translated as CASSLEYRVGTGELFF. Drawing the rest from reference TRBV7-2 and TRBJ2-2, the complete variable domain is GAGVSQSPSNKVTEKGKDVELRCDPISGHTALYWYRQSLGQGLEFLIYFQGNSAPDKSGLPSDRFSAERTGGSVSTLTIQRTQQEDSAVYLCASSLEYRVGTGELFFGEGSRLTVL.

The V gene is TRBV5-1, the J gene TRBJ1-2; 7 nucleotides line up with TRBD1. The CDR3 covers 15 residues. V was pared by 7 bases and J by 3 bases, with 12 bases of the junction left unmatched. Germline lookup yields CDR1 SGHRS and CDR2 YFSETQ. As DNA, the CDR3 is TGCGCCAGCCGGGAGCTCCCCAGGGGGGACTATGGCTACACCTTC. Its translation is CASRELPRGDYGYTF. The entire variable domain, with the rest obtained from reference TRBV5-1 and TRBJ1-2, is as follows: KAGVTQTPRYLIKTRGQQVTLSCSPISGHRSVSWYQQTPGQGLQFLFEYFSETQRNKGNFPGRFSGRQFSNSRSEMNVSTLELGDSALYLCASRELPRGDYGYTFGSGTRLTVV.

The V call is TRBV9, the J call TRBJ2-2; 7 nucleotides agree with TRBD1. Trimming at V came to 4 bases and at J to 7 bases, leaving 10 bases not matched to a gene. The CDR3 is 15 amino acids. Germline CDR1 is SGDLS and CDR2 is YYNGEE. The DNA of the CDR3 is TGTGCCAGCAGCCCCCTTGACAGGGCAATCGGGGAGCTGTTTTTT. It encodes CASSPLDRAIGELFF.

This clone was detected only a few times. The junction departs from the called germline gene at one end, perhaps through a read error. The chain joins TRBV6-5 to TRBJ1-1; 8 bases are a match to TRBD1. CDR1 is MNHEY and CDR2 is SVGAGI in the germline V gene. There are 14 residues in the CDR3. CDR3 DNA sequence: TGTGCCAGCAGTGACTCAGGGGGCTACACTGAAGCTTTCTTT. Translated: CASSDSGGYTEAFF.

The genes are TRBV5-5 and TRBJ2-7, with D perhaps matching TRBD1 or TRBD2 (5 bases each). CDR3 length equals 14 residues. V gave up 2 bases and J gave up 3 bases, with 12 bases separating them. Germline V gene sequence: CDR1 SGHKS, CDR2 YYEKEE (reference sequence). This chain's CDR3 is CASSFGGGGYEQYF. As DNA, the CDR3 is TGTGCCAGCAGCTTCGGTGGGGGTGGCTACGAGCAGTACTTC.

The chain joins TRBV7-9 to TRBJ1-3, with D tentatively TRBD1 (5 bases). Germline V lookup: CDR1 SEHNR, CDR2 FQNEAQ (reference sequence). There are 14 residues in the CDR3. V lost 0 bases to trimming and J lost 2 bases, with 5 bases between them. CDR3 nucleotide sequence: TGTGCCAGCAGCTTAGCAGGGGCTGGAAACACCATATATTTT. It translates to CASSLAGAGNTIYF.

V gene TRBV5-1 combines with J gene TRBJ2-3; 8 bases agree with TRBD2. V was clipped by 3 bases and J by 4 bases; unmatched bases: 4. The germline V gene encodes CDR1 SGHRS and CDR2 YFSETQ. This CDR3 is built from 14 residues. DNA for the CDR3: TGCGCCAGCAGCTGGACCGGGAGGGCAGATACGCAGTATTTT. Encoded protein: CASSWTGRADTQYF.

This clone has just one count. The rearrangement links TRBV7-2 to TRBJ1-2, with D possibly being TRBD1 (5 bases). V was clipped by 4 bases and J by 8 bases, with 14 bases between them. This CDR3 is 13 amino acids long. Germline V gene lookup returns CDR1 SGHTA and CDR2 FQGNSA. The chain's CDR3 is CASSSNPRDGYTF. DNA for the CDR3: TGTGCCAGCAGCTCGAACCCCAGGGACGGCTACACCTTC.

The chain joins TRBV5-1 to TRBJ2-3, with D perhaps matching TRBD2 (5 bases). The CDR3 has 16 amino acids. Trimming removed 7 bases at V and 3 bases at J, with 21 bases between. Germline V lookup: CDR1 SGHRS, CDR2 YFSETQ. The CDR3 region has the DNA TGCGCCAGCTCCTGGGTTGTAACCTCGGGGACAGATACGCAGTATTTT. Translation gives CASSWVVTSGTDTQYF.

This chain links TRBV7-3 with TRBJ2-2, with D maybe TRBD1 (5 bases). CDR1 SGHTA and CDR2 FQGTGA come from the germline V gene. The CDR3 has 15 amino acids. V lost 5 bases to trimming and J lost 5 bases, with 15 bases between them. The CDR3 protein is CASSPSDSRTGELFF. DNA for the CDR3: TGTGCCAGCAGCCCGAGCGACAGCCGGACCGGGGAGCTGTTTTTT. The complete variable domain, with remaining parts taken from reference TRBV7-3 and TRBJ2-2, reads GAGVSQTPSNKVTEKGKYVELRCDPISGHTALYWYRQSLGQGPEFLIYFQGTGAADDSGLPNDRFFAVRPEGSVSTLKIQRTERGDSAVYLCASSPSDSRTGELFFGEGSRLTVL.

V and J are TRBV18 and TRBJ2-7; tentatively, D is TRBD1 (6 bases). From germline, CDR1 is KGHSH and CDR2 LQKENI. This CDR3 is built from 15 residues. V lost 1 base to trimming and J lost 2 bases, with 12 bases between them. The chain's CDR3 is CASSPRAGATYEQYF. CDR3 in DNA: TGTGCCAGCTCACCACGGGCAGGGGCGACCTACGAGCAGTACTTC.

The chain joins TRBV5-4 to TRBJ2-5; 7 nucleotides align to TRBD1. The trim removed 5 bases at V and 2 bases at J, leaving 6 bases unmatched. The germline CDR1 and CDR2 sequences are SGHNT and YYREEE (reference sequence). The CDR3 length is 14 residues. CDR3 sequence reads: CASRPGQSQETQYF. CDR3 in DNA: TGTGCCAGCAGACCGGGACAGTCACAAGAGACCCAGTACTTC.